These T cell receptor beta chains were read from a single sample in a study of blood T cell repertoires in COVID-19. TCRdb keeps only in-frame clones here, not all; method: immunoSEQ multiplex PCR. The table has around 100,000 clones, approximately 87% seen once. Source material: peripheral blood. These receptors all come from a human donor in a cohort sampled during active COVID-19. The CDR3 runs from the conserved cysteine through the conserved F or W. A D gene is named only where the DNA matches it firmly. Part of the rows lack a size; the others show once, few, many or a class for expanded clones.

>TRBJ2-5|-|TRBD1|TRBV9
TGTGCCAGCAGCCTTAGTGGGGCAGGGGGCTTTGGAGAGACCCAGTACTTC
CASSLSGAGGFGETQYF
>TRBJ2-3|-|TRBD2|TRBV4-2
TGTGCCAGCAGCCAAGGACTAGCGGGAGTTGTAGATACGCAGTATTTT
CASSQGLAGVVDTQYF
>TRBJ2-1|-|TRBD1|TRBV9
TGTGCCAGCAGCCCCCGACAGGGGGCCGGGGATGAGCAGTTCTTC
CASSPRQGAGDEQFF
>TRBJ1-1|-|-|TRBV6-5
TGTATGACAGTTTATATGAACACTGAAGCTTTCTTT
CMTVYMNTEAFF
>TRBJ2-7|-|TRBD2|TRBV5-1
TGCGCCAGCAGCTTTACTGGCGGGGGGCCGAGAAGGATCGAGCAGTACTTC
CASSFTGGGPRRIEQYF
>TRBJ1-1|-|-|TRBV29-1
TGCAGCGTTGAAGGGTCGAGCGCTGAAGCTTTCTTT
CSVEGSSAEAFF
>TRBJ1-2|few|TRBD1|TRBV5-4
TGTGCCAGCAGCTTGAGGACAGGGTCGAACTATGGCTACACCTTC
CASSLRTGSNYGYTF
>TRBJ2-1|-|TRBD2|TRBV7-9
TGTGCCAGCAGCTCCGTCCTAGCGGGAGTGCGGAATGAGCAGTTCTTC
CASSSVLAGVRNEQFF
>TRBJ2-7|-|TRBD2|TRBV28
TGTGCCAGCAGTCCCCCTAAGGGACTATTCTACGAGCAGTACTTC
CASSPPKGLFYEQYF
>TRBJ1-1|-|-|TRBV5-1
TGCGCCAGCCGGAGGGAACCGAACACTGAAGCTTTCTTT
CASRREPNTEAFF
>TRBJ2-5|once|-|TRBV3-1/TRBV3-2
TGTGCCAGCAGCCAAGATTCGGTCGTGGGGAGACTCCAAGAGACCCAGTACTTC
CASSQDSVVGRLQETQYF
>TRBJ2-7|once|TRBD2|TRBV18
TGTGCCAGCTCACGCCTCCTAGCGGGCAACTCCTACGAGCAGTACTTC
CASSRLLAGNSYEQYF
>TRBJ2-5|-|TRBD2|TRBV19
TGTGCCAGTAGTCCGCCGGGACTAGCACATGAGACCCAGTACTTC
CASSPPGLAHETQYF
>TRBJ2-5|-|TRBD1|TRBV11-1
TGTGCCAGCAGCGTTACAGGGGGAGGGACCCAGTACTTC
CASSVTGGGTQYF
>TRBJ2-5|once|TRBD2|TRBV7-3
TGTGCCAGCAGCTCTAGCGGGGCGTACCAAGAGACCCAGTACTTC
CASSSSGAYQETQYF
>TRBJ2-5|-|TRBD1|TRBV15
TGTGCCACCAAAGGGACAGGGTTGTCTGAGACCCAGTACTTC
CATKGTGLSETQYF
>TRBJ1-4|-|-|TRBV6-5
TGTGCCAGCAGTTACTCGGAAGCAGGGGTTGAAAAACTGTTTTTT
CASSYSEAGVEKLFF
>TRBJ1-3|-|-|TRBV9
TGTGCCAGCAGCGTAGATGGGGCGACAGTTGCTGGAAACACCATATATTTT
CASSVDGATVAGNTIYF
>TRBJ2-1|-|TRBD2|TRBV28
TGTGCCAGCAGTTTATTTTGGGCCGGGACTAGCGGGTACAATGAGCAGTTCTTC
CASSLFWAGTSGYNEQFF
>TRBJ1-5|-|TRBD1|TRBV5-6
TGTGCCAGCAGCTTATGGGGACAGGGTGGAACCCAGCATTTT
CASSLWGQGGTQHF
>TRBJ1-1|few|-|TRBV25-1
TGTGCCAGCAGTGAAGGCCAGGGTCACACTGAAGCTTTCTTT
CASSEGQGHTEAFF
>TRBJ1-5|-|-|TRBV24-1
TGTGCCACCAGTCCCGGGGACCGGGGGGGCAATCAGCCCCAGCATTTT
CATSPGDRGGNQPQHF
>TRBJ1-5|-|TRBD1|TRBV4-3
TGCGCCAGCAGCCGGGACAGTAATCAGCCCCAGCATTTT
CASSRDSNQPQHF